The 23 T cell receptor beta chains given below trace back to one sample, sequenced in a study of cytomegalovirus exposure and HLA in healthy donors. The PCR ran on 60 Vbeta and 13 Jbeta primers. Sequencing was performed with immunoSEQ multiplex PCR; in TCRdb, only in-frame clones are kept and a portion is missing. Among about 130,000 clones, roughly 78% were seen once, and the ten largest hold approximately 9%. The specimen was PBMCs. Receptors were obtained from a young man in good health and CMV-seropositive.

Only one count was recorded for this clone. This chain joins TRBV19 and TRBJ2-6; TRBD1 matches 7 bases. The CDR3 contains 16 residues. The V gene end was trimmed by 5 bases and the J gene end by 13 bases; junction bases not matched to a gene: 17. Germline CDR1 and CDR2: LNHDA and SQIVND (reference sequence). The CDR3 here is CASSHGQADPPCVLTF. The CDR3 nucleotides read TGTGCCAGTAGTCATGGACAGGCCGACCCCCCTTGTGTCCTGACTTTC. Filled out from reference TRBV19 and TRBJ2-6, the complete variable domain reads DGGITQSPKYLFRKEGQNVTLSCEQNLNHDAMYWYRQDPGQGLRLIYYSQIVNDFQKGDIAEGYSVSREKKESFPLTVTSAQKNPTAFYLCASSHGQADPPCVLTFGAGSRLTVL.

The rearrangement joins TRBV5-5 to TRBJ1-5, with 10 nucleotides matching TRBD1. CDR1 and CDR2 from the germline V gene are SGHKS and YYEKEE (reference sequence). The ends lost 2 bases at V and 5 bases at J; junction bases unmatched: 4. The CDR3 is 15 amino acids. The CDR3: CASSFRDRGHQPQHF. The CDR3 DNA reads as TGTGCCAGCAGCTTCCGGGACAGGGGACATCAGCCCCAGCATTTT. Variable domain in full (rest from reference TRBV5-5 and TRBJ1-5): DAGVTQSPTHLIKTRGQQVTLRCSPISGHKSVSWYQQVLGQGPQFIFQYYEKEERGRGNFPDRFSARQFPNYSSELNVNALLLGDSALYLCASSFRDRGHQPQHFGDGTRLSIL.

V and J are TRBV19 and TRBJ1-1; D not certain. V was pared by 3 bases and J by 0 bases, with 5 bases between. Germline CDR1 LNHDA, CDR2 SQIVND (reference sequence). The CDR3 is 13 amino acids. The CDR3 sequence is CASSISMNTEAFF. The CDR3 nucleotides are TGTGCCAGTAGTATTTCTATGAACACTGAAGCTTTCTTT.

CDR3: CASKGDRGHEQYF. The CDR3 DNA follows: TGTGCCAGTAAAGGAGACAGGGGGCACGAGCAGTACTTC. The gene calls are TRBV19 and TRBJ2-7, with 10 bases matching TRBD1. The trim removed 7 bases at V and 5 bases at J, leaving 5 bases unmatched. This CDR3 contains 13 residues. Germline V CDR1 and CDR2: LNHDA, SQIVND (reference sequence).

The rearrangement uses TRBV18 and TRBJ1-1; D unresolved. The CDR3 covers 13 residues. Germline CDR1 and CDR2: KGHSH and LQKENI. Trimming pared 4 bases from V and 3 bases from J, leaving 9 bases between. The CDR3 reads CASSLGRDTEAFF. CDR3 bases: TGTGCCAGCTCACTGGGCAGAGACACTGAAGCTTTCTTT.

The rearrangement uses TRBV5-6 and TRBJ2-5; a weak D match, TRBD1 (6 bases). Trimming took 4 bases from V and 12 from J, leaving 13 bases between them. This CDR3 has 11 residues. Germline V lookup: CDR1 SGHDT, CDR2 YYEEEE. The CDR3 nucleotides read TGTGCCAGCAGCGGGGGCCCACGGGAGTACTTC. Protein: CASSGGPREYF. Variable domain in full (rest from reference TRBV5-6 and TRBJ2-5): DAGVTQSPTHLIKTRGQQVTLRCSPKSGHDTVSWYQQALGQGPQFIFQYYEEEERQRGNFPDRFSGHQFPNYSSELNVNALLLGDSALYLCASSGGPREYFGPGTRLLVL.

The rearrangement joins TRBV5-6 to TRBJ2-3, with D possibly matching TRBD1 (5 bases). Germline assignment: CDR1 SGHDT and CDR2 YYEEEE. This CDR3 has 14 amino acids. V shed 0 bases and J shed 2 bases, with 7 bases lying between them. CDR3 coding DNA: TGTGCCAGCAGCTTGGAGGGGTCCACAGATACGCAGTATTTT. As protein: CASSLEGSTDTQYF.

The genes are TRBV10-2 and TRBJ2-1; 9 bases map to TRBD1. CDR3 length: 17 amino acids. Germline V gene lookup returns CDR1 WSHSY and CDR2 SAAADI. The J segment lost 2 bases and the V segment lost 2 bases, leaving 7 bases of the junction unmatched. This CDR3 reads CASSEGLQGAAYNEQFF. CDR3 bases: TGCGCCAGCAGTGAGGGCCTACAGGGGGCGGCCTACAATGAGCAGTTCTTC.

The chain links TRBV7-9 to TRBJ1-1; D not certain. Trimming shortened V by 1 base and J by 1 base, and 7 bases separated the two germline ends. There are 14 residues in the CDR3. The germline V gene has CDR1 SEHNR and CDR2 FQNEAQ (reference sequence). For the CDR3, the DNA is TGTGCCAGCAGCTTAGGGAGCAAGAACACTGAAGCTTTCTTT. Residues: CASSLGSKNTEAFF.

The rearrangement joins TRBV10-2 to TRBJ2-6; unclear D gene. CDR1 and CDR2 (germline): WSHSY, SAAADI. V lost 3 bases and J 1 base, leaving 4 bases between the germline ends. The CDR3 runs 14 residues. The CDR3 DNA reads TGCGCCAGCAGTGAACAGTCTGGGGCCAACGTCCTGACTTTC. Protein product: CASSEQSGANVLTF.

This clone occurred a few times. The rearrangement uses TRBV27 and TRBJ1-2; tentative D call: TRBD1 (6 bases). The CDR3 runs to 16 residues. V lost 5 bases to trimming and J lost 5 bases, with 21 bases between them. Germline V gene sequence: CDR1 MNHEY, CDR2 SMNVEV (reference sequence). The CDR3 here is CASSPLRGRQAYGYTF. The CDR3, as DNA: TGTGCCAGCAGTCCCCTAAGGGGGAGACAGGCGTATGGCTACACCTTC.

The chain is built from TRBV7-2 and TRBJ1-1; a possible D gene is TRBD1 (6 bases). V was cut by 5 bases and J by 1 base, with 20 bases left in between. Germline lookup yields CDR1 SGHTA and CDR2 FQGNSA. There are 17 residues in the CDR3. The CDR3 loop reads CASSPPGHQFRNTEAFF. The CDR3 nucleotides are TGTGCCAGCAGCCCCCCGGGACACCAATTTCGGAACACTGAAGCTTTCTTT.

In DNA form, the CDR3 reads TGTGCCTGGAGCCAAACAGGGGAGACCCAGTACTTC. This sequence encodes CAWSQTGETQYF. The chain links TRBV30 to TRBJ2-5; a weak D match, TRBD1 (6 bases). The CDR3 length is 12 residues. Trimming left V 3 bases short and J 5 bases short, with 10 bases between. Germline CDR1 and CDR2: GTSNPN and SVGIG (reference sequence).

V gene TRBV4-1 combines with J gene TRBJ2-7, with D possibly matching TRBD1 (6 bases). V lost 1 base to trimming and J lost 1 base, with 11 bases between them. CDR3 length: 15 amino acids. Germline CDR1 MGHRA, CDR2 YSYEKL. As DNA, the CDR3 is TGCGCCAGCAGCCAAGTGGGCAGGGGTTCCTACGAGCAGTACTTC. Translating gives CASSQVGRGSYEQYF.

CDR3 coding DNA: TGTGCCAGGGGGACAGCCTCCCAGGAGACCCAGTACTTC. Translating it yields CARGTASQETQYF. The J gene is TRBJ2-5, the V gene TRBV2, with 7 positions matching TRBD1. Germline lookup yields CDR1 SNHLY and CDR2 FYNNEI. The CDR3 extends over 13 amino acids. V trimming: 9 bases; J trimming: 5 bases; junction bases outside the gene matches: 9.

The CDR3 DNA reads TGTGCCAGCATTTCAGGGGCCACTGAAGCTTTCTTT. It encodes CASISGATEAFF. The chain employs TRBV6-6 and TRBJ1-1, with D perhaps matching TRBD1 (6 bases). Trimming stripped 7 bases from V and 4 bases from J, with 10 bases between. This CDR3 has 12 residues. Germline V gene sequence: CDR1 MNHNY, CDR2 SVGAGI (reference sequence).

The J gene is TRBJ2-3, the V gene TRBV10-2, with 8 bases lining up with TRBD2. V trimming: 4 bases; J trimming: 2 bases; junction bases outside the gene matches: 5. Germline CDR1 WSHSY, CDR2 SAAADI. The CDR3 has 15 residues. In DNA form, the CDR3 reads TGCGCCAGCAGTGGGACGGGGGGGGACACAGATACGCAGTATTTT. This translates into CASSGTGGDTDTQYF.

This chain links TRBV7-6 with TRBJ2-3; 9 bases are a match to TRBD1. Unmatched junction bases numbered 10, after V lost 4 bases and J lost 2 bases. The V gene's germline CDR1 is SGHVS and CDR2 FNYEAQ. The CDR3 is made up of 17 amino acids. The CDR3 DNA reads TGTGCCAGCAGCTCTATGCGGACAGGGGAGAACACAGATACGCAGTATTTT. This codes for CASSSMRTGENTDTQYF.

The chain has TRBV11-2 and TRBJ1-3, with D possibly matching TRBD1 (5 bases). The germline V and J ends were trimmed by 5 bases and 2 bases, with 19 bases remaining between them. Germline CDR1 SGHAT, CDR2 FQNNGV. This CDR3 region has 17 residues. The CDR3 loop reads CASSLTGGDWTGNTIYF. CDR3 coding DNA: TGTGCCAGCAGCCTAACAGGAGGGGACTGGACTGGAAACACCATATATTTT.

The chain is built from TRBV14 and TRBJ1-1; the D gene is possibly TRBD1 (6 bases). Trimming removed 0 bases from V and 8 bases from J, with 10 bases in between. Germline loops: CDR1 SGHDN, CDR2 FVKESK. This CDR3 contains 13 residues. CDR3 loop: CASSQDLTGEAFF. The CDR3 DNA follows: TGTGCCAGCAGCCAAGATCTCACAGGGGAAGCTTTCTTT.

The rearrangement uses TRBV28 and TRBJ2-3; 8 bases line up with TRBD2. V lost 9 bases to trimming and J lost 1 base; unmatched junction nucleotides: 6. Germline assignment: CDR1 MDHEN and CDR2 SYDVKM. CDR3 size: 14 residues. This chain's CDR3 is CASSRGGGTDTQYF. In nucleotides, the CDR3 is TGTGCCAGTTCTCGGGGGGGCGGCACAGATACGCAGTATTTT.

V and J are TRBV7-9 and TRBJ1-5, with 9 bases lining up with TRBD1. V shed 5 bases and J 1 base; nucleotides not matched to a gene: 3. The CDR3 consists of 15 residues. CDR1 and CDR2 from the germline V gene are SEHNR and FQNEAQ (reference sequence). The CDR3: CASSRTGESNQPQHF. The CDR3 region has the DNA TGTGCCAGCAGCCGGACAGGGGAGAGCAATCAGCCCCAGCATTTT.

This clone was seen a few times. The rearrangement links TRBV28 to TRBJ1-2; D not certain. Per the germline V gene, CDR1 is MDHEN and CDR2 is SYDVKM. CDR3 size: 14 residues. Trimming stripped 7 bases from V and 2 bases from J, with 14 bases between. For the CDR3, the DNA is TGTGCCAGCAAGGCGGCGGAGGCGAACTATGGCTACACCTTC. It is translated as CASKAAEANYGYTF.